Shown below are 22 T cell receptor beta chains from a single sample sequenced in a study of blood T cells in healthy people across ages. Primers used in a second PCR of about 6 to 12 cycles were a sample-barcoded 5' primer and a J-beta primer mix. TCRdb passed the 5' RACE reads through MiXCR, listing each CDR3 protein once. This repertoire shows roughly 1,700,000 distinct CDR3 sequences, 28% found once; its top ten account for 7.7%. The sequencing input was blood. These receptors originate from a woman younger than 45 in good health.

The chain has TRBV4-1 and TRBJ2-1, with D possibly being TRBD1 (7 bases). V shed 0 bases and J shed 6 bases, with 12 bases lying between them. The CDR3 runs 15 residues. Germline V lookup: CDR1 MGHRA, CDR2 YSYEKL. For the CDR3, the DNA is TGCGCCAGCAGCCAAGAGGAGGGGGCAATCAATGAGCAGTTCTTC. Protein sequence: CASSQEEGAINEQFF.

Note on this clonotype: A much bigger clone sits one base away, suggesting this may be a read error. The chain links TRBV27 to TRBJ1-2; D gene unclear. The CDR3 contains 17 residues. Germline CDR1 reads MNHEY; CDR2 reads SMNVEV (reference sequence). In DNA, the CDR3 is TGTGCCAGCAGTCCGTCTCGGGAGGTGGGGTCTTACTATTGCTACACCTTC. This codes for CASSPSREVGSYYCYTF.

The chain employs TRBV18 and TRBJ1-2, with D possibly TRBD1 on 6 matching bases. Germline V gives CDR1 KGHSH, CDR2 LQKENI. V dropped 5 bases and J dropped 12 bases, with 25 bases sitting between them. The CDR3 has 15 residues. The DNA for the CDR3 is TGTGCCAGCTCAGCCTCCGTGGGGGGCGATTGGGGCCACACCTTC. As protein: CASSASVGGDWGHTF.

The chain joins TRBV2 to TRBJ1-4; TRBD1 is a possible D gene (5 bases). CDR3 length: 16 residues. V lost 4 bases and J 5 bases, leaving 17 bases between the germline ends. CDR1 is SNHLY and CDR2 is FYNNEI in the germline V gene. In DNA, the CDR3 is TGTGCCAGCAGTGCCGGCTGGCTCAGGGAGAATGAAAAACTGTTTTTT. Its protein is CASSAGWLRENEKLFF.

This clonotype was counted at least ten times. The chain recombines TRBV12-5 with TRBJ1-2, with D hard to call. The CDR3 has 15 amino acids. Germline loops: CDR1 LGHNT, CDR2 FRNRAP. The V end was cut by 5 bases, the J end by 4 bases, with 17 bases between. CDR3 residues: CASGPSTTASYGYTF. The CDR3, as DNA: TGTGCTAGTGGTCCTAGCACGACGGCGTCCTATGGCTACACCTTC.

This clonotype was counted only a few times. This rearrangement joins TRBV6-2 or TRBV6-3 to TRBJ1-4; weak D call: TRBD1 (5 bases). The germline V gene encodes CDR1 MNHEY and CDR2 SVGEGT. The CDR3 covers 15 residues. V dropped 6 bases and J dropped 0 bases, with 11 bases sitting between them. The DNA for the CDR3 is TGTGCCAGCAGAGAGGGGACCCCAACTAATGAAAAACTGTTTTTT. Amino acid sequence: CASREGTPTNEKLFF.

The chain links TRBV5-1 to TRBJ2-1; TRBD2 matches 7 bases. Trimming removed 5 bases from V and 8 bases from J; junction bases left unmatched: 10. Germline V CDR1 and CDR2: SGHRS, YFSETQ. This CDR3 region has 14 residues. CDR3 nucleotides: TGCGCCAGCAGGGGTCTAGCGGAGACGGATGAGCAGTTCTTC. It encodes CASRGLAETDEQFF. Using reference TRBV5-1 and TRBJ2-1 for the parts outside the CDR3, the full variable domain is KAGVTQTPRYLIKTRGQQVTLSCSPISGHRSVSWYQQTPGQGLQFLFEYFSETQRNKGNFPGRFSGRQFSNSRSEMNVSTLELGDSALYLCASRGLAETDEQFFGPGTRLTVL.

V usage is TRBV5-6 and J usage is TRBJ2-2; D unresolved. The CDR3 runs 14 residues. V was trimmed by 0 bases and J by 4 bases, leaving 7 bases between them. In germline, CDR1 is SGHDT, CDR2 YYEEEE. CDR3 DNA: TGTGCCAGCAGCTTGGTCTCGCGCACCGGGGAGCTGTTTTTT. Translation gives CASSLVSRTGELFF.

This sequence joins TRBV2 and TRBJ2-7; D may be TRBD2 (6 bases). Trimming removed 2 bases from V and 7 bases from J, with 18 bases in between. The CDR3 has 15 residues. Germline V gives CDR1 SNHLY, CDR2 FYNNEI. The CDR3 loop is CASSEISAGPPEQYF. The CDR3 DNA reads as TGTGCCAGCAGTGAAATATCGGCGGGGCCTCCGGAGCAGTACTTC.

The sample holds a few counts of this clonotype. V usage is TRBV12-3 or TRBV12-4 and J usage is TRBJ1-1; TRBD1 aligns across 8 bases. V lost 2 bases and J lost 5; bases outside the gene matches: 7. The CDR3 extends over 15 amino acids. The CDR3 nucleotides are TGTGCCAGCAGTTTAAGGCAGGGGGCTGGTACTGAAGCTTTCTTT. It is translated as CASSLRQGAGTEAFF.

The CDR3 sequence: CASSYRTQNNEQQFF. CDR3 DNA: TGTGCCAGCAGCTACCGGACACAAAACAATGAGCAGCAGTTCTTC. This chain links TRBV7-3 with TRBJ2-1, with D perhaps matching TRBD1 (5 bases). The germline V gene has CDR1 SGHTA and CDR2 FQGTGA. CDR3 length: 15 amino acids. The V gene lost 4 bases and the J gene lost 11 bases, with 21 bases spanning the gap.

The chain recombines TRBV20-1 with TRBJ1-2; 8 positions match TRBD1. Germline V CDR1 and CDR2: DFQATT, SNEGSKA (reference sequence). The V and J ends lost 0 bases and 5 bases, in that order; junction bases with no gene match: 5. The CDR3 is 14 amino acids. In DNA, the CDR3 is TGCAGTGCTAGAGATCAGGGGGCTGAATATGGCTACACCTTC. Amino acids: CSARDQGAEYGYTF.

This clonotype was counted a few times. The chain joins TRBV28 to TRBJ1-5, with a weak D call TRBD1 (5 bases). Germline V gene lookup returns CDR1 MDHEN and CDR2 SYDVKM. V lost 1 base and J lost 5, with 15 bases in between. CDR3 length equals 16 residues. CDR3 nucleotide sequence: TGTGCCAGCAGTTTATCACTCTCGGGGGAATATCAGCCCCAGCATTTT. This sequence encodes CASSLSLSGEYQPQHF.

V usage is TRBV10-3 and J usage is TRBJ1-2; D ambiguous. The CDR3 runs 14 residues. The germline CDR1 and CDR2 sequences are ENHRY and SYGVKD. V was clipped by 3 bases and J by 1 base, with 9 bases between them. The CDR3 DNA reads as TGTGCCATCAGTGAATCAGCTAATAACTATGGCTACACCTTC. This translates into CAISESANNYGYTF.

This clonotype was detected many times. The chain combines TRBV10-3 with TRBJ2-7, with a possible D match to TRBD1 (6 bases). The V and J ends lost 6 bases and 4 bases respectively, with 13 bases between them. The germline gives CDR1 ENHRY, CDR2 SYGVKD. The CDR3 loop spans 13 amino acids. The CDR3 region is CAIRTRTDYEQYF. The CDR3 DNA reads TGTGCCATCAGAACCAGGACAGATTACGAGCAGTACTTC.

This clonotype was seen a handful of times. V usage is TRBV7-2 and J usage is TRBJ2-1; 10 nucleotides agree with TRBD2. The CDR3 is 15 amino acids. Germline assignment: CDR1 SGHTA and CDR2 FQGNSA. The V segment lost 8 bases and the J segment 5 bases; nucleotides outside the gene matches: 9. This chain's CDR3 is CASRPTSGVNNEQFF. Here the CDR3 DNA reads TGTGCCAGCCGACCAACTAGCGGGGTTAACAATGAGCAGTTCTTC. The whole variable domain, remainder taken from reference TRBV7-2 and TRBJ2-1, is GAGVSQSPSNKVTEKGKDVELRCDPISGHTALYWYRQSLGQGLEFLIYFQGNSAPDKSGLPSDRFSAERTGGSVSTLTIQRTQQEDSAVYLCASRPTSGVNNEQFFGPGTRLTVL.

This clonotype was seen a handful of times. Sequence at one end of the junction differs from germline and may be a read error. This CDR3 is CSARETGNQPKHF. The CDR3 DNA reads as TGCAGTGCTAGGGAGACAGGCAATCAGCCCAAGCATTTT. J is TRBJ1-5 and V is TRBV20-1; perhaps TRBD1 as D (6 bases). In germline, CDR1 is DFQATT, CDR2 SNEGSKA (reference sequence). The CDR3 covers 13 residues.

The rearrangement links TRBV20-1 to TRBJ2-3; TRBD2 is a possible D gene (6 bases). V lost 5 bases and J 5 bases, leaving 17 bases between the germline ends. This CDR3 is built from 14 residues. Looked up from germline, CDR1 is DFQATT and CDR2 is SNEGSKA (reference sequence). The CDR3 bases are TGCAGTGCTGCCCCCCGCTCGCGGGGAGATACGCAGTATTTT. This gives the protein CSAAPRSRGDTQYF.

Turning to this clonotype: This sequence may be a read error, since a much larger clone differs from it by one base. This chain joins TRBV6-1 and TRBJ2-5; the D gene is possibly TRBD1 (6 bases). The germline gives CDR1 MNHNS, CDR2 SASEGT. The CDR3 covers 15 residues. Trimming took 3 bases from V and 1 from J, leaving 12 bases between them. The CDR3 DNA is TGTGCCAGCAGTGAGTTAGGGGGAGTCCAAGAGACCCAGTACTTC. Protein: CASSELGGVQETQYF.

This chain joins TRBV6-1 and TRBJ1-1, with TRBD1 as a possible D gene (6 bases). The V gene's germline CDR1 is MNHNS and CDR2 SASEGT. Between the trimmed V and J ends, which lost 5 bases and 11 bases, there was a span of 30 bases. The CDR3 spans 17 residues. CDR3 residues: CASSPGWTGQFSLWAFF. The CDR3, as DNA: TGTGCCAGCAGTCCTGGATGGACTGGACAGTTTTCCCTTTGGGCTTTCTTT.

This chain joins TRBV18 and TRBJ2-3, with D uncertain. The CDR3 is 13 residues long. V was cut by 5 bases and J by 4 bases, with 10 bases left in between. Per germline, CDR1 KGHSH and CDR2 LQKENI. CDR3: CASSSGHPDTQYF. The CDR3 DNA follows: TGTGCCAGCTCATCGGGTCACCCAGATACGCAGTATTTT.

This clonotype was counted between two and nine times. The genes are TRBV2 and TRBJ2-5, with D perhaps given as TRBD1 or TRBD2 (5 bases each). CDR1 is SNHLY, CDR2 FYNNEI, per germline. V lost 8 bases to trimming and J lost 7 bases, with 14 bases between them. The CDR3 length is 12 residues. CDR3 bases: TGTGCCAGCGGGACCCGGGTGTGGACCCAGTACTTC. It codes for CASGTRVWTQYF.